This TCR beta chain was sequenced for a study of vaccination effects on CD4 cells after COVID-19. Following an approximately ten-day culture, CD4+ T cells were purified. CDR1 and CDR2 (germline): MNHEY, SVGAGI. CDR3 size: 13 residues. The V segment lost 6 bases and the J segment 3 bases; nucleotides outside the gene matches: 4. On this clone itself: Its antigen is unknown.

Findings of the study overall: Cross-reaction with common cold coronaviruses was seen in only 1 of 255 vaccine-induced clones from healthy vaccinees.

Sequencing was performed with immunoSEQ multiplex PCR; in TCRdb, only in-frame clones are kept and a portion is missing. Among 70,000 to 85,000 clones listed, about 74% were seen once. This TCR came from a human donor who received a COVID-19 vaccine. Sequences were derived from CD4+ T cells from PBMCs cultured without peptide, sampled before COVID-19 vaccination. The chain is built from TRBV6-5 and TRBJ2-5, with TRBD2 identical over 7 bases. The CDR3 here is CASSPGLKETQYF. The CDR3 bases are TGTGCCAGCAGCCCGGGACTAAAAGAGACCCAGTACTTC.